This T cell receptor (beta chain) appears in the sequencing data of a study of blood T cell repertoires in COVID-19. Study background: Sources were T cells, B-cell-depleted T cells, or PBMCs; the material itself was cDNA or gDNA.

CDR1 is MNHEY, CDR2 SMNVEV, per germline (reference sequence). V lost 2 bases and J lost 1; bases outside the gene matches: 0. There are 15 residues in the CDR3. Methods used by the authors: By means of reference gene primer amplification, nucleated cell counts were estimated. Generated by immunoSEQ multiplex PCR, the TCRdb table keeps only in-frame clones and is missing some. V and J calls and clone size come straight from that table; D and trimming were deduced from the DNA. The sample has roughly 140,000 clones; almost 90% are singletons. Sequencing input: peripheral blood. The chain joins TRBV27 to TRBJ2-2; TRBD2 matches 8 bases. The clonotype comes from a human donor in a cohort sampled during active COVID-19. CDR3 bases: TGTGCCAGCAGTTTAAGCGGGAGGAACACCGGGGAGCTGTTTTTT. It encodes CASSLSGRNTGELFF.